The sequence of this TCR beta chain was determined in a study of Graves' ophthalmopathy and Graves' hyperthyroidism. For repertoire sequencing, the TCR beta CDR3 regions were amplified from RNA transcripts. HTBI-primed RT-PCR formed the first round, and a multiplex PCR formed the second. Using its own MiXCR run on the multiplex PCR reads, TCRdb lists one record per CDR3 protein. The top ten hold roughly 6.9% of the sample, which has 500,000 to 700,000 distinct CDR3 sequences, about a fifth seen once. The germline V gene encodes CDR1 SGHVS and CDR2 FQNEAQ. Trimming removed 5 bases at V and 7 bases at J, with 12 bases between. The CDR3 extends over 12 amino acids. The PBMCs used were ones drawn from approximately 10 ml of fresh peripheral blood. This clonotype was found many times.

The chain is built from TRBV7-8 and TRBJ2-7; D may be TRBD2 (6 bases). The sample comprised peripheral blood. The sequence came from a woman in her late teens or twenties with stable Graves' hyperthyroidism. Some clones in this sample may be carry-over from other donors' samples. CDR3 nucleotides: TGTGCCAGCAGCCCCGGGGGTTTGGAGCAGTACTTC. Amino acids: CASSPGGLEQYF.